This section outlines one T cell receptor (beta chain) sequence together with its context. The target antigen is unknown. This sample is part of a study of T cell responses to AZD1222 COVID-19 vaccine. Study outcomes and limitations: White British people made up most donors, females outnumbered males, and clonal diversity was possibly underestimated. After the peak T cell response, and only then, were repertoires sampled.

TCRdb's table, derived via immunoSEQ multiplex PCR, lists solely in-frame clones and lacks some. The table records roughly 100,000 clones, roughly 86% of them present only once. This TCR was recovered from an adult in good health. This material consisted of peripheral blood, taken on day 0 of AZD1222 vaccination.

In DNA, the CDR3 is TGTGCCAGCAGCCAAGTGGCACAAGCTAACTATGGCTACACCTTC. This sequence encodes CASSQVAQANYGYTF. The chain links TRBV4-2 to TRBJ1-2; no firm D call. Germline V gene sequence: CDR1 LGHNA, CDR2 YNFKEQ. V was trimmed by 1 base and J by 0 bases, leaving 9 bases between them. The CDR3 loop spans 15 amino acids.